This T cell receptor beta chain originates from a study of vaccination and CD4 T cells after COVID-19. Study as a whole: Overlapping spike peptides from SARS-CoV-2, HCoV-NL63, HCoV-OC43 and HCoV-229E served to stimulate the cells.

In regard to this clonotype: Its antigen is not identified.

At the Johns Hopkins FTIC core, DNA taken from cultured CD4+ T cells was sequenced by way of the Oncomine TCR Beta short-read assay. CD4+ T cells were cultured, and genomic DNA was extracted from them. Each CDR3 protein is one row after TCRdb ran MiXCR on the PCR reads. The data hold about 5,900 distinct CDR3 sequences, with roughly 34% observed a single time. This sample's treatment: roughly nine-day PBMC culture with coronavirus spike peptide pools or control peptides (ViraFEST assay). Gathering of the CD4+ T cells, from the unexposed donor, took place before the COVID-19 pandemic (2011-2018). After expanding antigen-specific T cells with peptide pools, ViraFEST sequenced their TCRs. This CDR3 spans 14 amino acids. The V gene end was trimmed by 1 base and the J gene end by 2 bases; junction bases not matched to a gene: 4. Germline V gene data show CDR1 as DFQATT and CDR2 as SNEGSKA (reference sequence).

The V gene is TRBV20-1, the J gene TRBJ2-5; the match to TRBD2 covers 7 bases. Specimen: CD4+ T cells from blood, cultured in vitro. The sequence was collected from a human donor in good health. The CDR3 sequence is CSARGLAEQETQYF. DNA of the CDR3: TGCAGTGCTAGAGGGCTAGCGGAGCAAGAGACCCAGTACTTC.